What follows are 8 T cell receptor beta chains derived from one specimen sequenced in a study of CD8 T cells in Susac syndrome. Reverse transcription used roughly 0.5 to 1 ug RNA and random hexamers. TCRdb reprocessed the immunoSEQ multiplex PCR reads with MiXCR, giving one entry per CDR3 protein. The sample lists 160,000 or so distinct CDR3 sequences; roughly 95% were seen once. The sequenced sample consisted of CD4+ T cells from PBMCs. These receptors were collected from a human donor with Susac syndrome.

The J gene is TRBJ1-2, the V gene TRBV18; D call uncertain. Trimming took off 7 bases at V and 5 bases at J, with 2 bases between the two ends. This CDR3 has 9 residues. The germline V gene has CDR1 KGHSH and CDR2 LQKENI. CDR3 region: CASFYGYTF. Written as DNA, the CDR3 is TGTGCCAGCTTTTATGGCTACACCTTC.

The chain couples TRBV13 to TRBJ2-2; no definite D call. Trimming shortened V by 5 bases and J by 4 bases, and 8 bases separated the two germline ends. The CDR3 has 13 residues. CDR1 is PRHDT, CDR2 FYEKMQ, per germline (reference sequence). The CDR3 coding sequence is TGTGCCAGCAGCCCCCGTGTCACCGGGGAGCTGTTTTTT. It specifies CASSPRVTGELFF. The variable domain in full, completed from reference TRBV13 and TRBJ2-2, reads AAGVIQSPRHLIKEKRETATLKCYPIPRHDTVYWYQQGPGQDPQFLISFYEKMQSDKGSIPDRFSAQQFSDYHSELNMSSLELGDSALYFCASSPRVTGELFFGEGSRLTVL.

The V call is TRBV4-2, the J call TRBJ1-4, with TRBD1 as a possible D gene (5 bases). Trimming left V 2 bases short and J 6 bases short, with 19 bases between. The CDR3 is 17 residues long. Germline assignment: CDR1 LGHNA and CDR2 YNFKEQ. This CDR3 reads CASSQPMGQGGHEKLFF. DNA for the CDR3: TGTGCCAGCAGCCAACCCATGGGGCAGGGCGGACATGAAAAACTGTTTTTT.

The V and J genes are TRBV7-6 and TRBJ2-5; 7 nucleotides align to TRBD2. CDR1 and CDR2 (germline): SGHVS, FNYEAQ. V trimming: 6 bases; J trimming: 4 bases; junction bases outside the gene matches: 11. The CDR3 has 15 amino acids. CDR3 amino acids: CASSPGPGTIETQYF. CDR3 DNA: TGTGCCAGCAGTCCCGGACCCGGGACTATAGAGACCCAGTACTTC.

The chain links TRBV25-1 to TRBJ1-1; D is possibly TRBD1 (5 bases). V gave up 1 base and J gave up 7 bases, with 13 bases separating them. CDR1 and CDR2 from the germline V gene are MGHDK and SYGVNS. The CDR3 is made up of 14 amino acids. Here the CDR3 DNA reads TGTGCCAGCAGTGAATGGGGGGAGTTGAGTGAAGCTTTCTTT. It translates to CASSEWGELSEAFF.

CDR3 bases: TGTGCCAGCCGTACAGGGAGGGGGTACGAGCAGTACTTC. Protein: CASRTGRGYEQYF. The rearrangement joins TRBV6-5 to TRBJ2-7, with D tentatively TRBD2 (7 bases). The CDR3 consists of 13 residues. V was clipped by 8 bases and J by 4 bases, with 15 bases between them. CDR1 and CDR2 (germline): MNHEY, SVGAGI.

The CDR3, as DNA: TGTGCCAGCAGCACCGGGACAGGGCACACAGATACGCAGTATTTT. Encoded protein: CASSTGTGHTDTQYF. This chain connects TRBV7-8 to TRBJ2-3; 9 bases agree with TRBD1. CDR3 length: 15 residues. The trim removed 5 bases at V and 2 bases at J, leaving 5 bases unmatched. Germline CDR1 is SGHVS and CDR2 is FQNEAQ.

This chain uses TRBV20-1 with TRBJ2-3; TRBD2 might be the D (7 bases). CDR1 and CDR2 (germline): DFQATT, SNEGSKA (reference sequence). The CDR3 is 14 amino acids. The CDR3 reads CSAHRGGSADTQYF. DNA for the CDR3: TGCAGCGCCCATCGCGGGGGCAGTGCAGATACGCAGTATTTT.